These 32 T cell receptor beta chains were all obtained from the same sample, sequenced in a study of shared clonotypes between healthy human individuals. Sequenced by immunoSEQ multiplex PCR; TCRdb stores in-frame clones only, minus some. This sample has millions of clones; approximately 95% occur once, and the top ten carry 0.39%. Sequenced input: naive CD4+ T cells from PBMCs. Subset specified: CD45RA+ positively selected. Receptor source: a man aged 18-30 years in good health. Some clones in this sample may be carry-over from other donors' samples.

A single count supports this clone. The chain links TRBV11-2 to TRBJ2-4; tentative D call: TRBD2 (6 bases). Trimming removed 5 bases from V and 3 bases from J, with 11 bases in between. CDR3 length: 14 residues. Germline V CDR1 and CDR2: SGHAT, FQNNGV. This chain's CDR3 is CASSPGGNKNIQYF. The CDR3 coding sequence is TGTGCCAGCAGCCCTGGCGGGAACAAAAACATTCAGTACTTC.

On this clone: One end of the junction does not line up with germline, which may come from a read error. The chain uses TRBV2 and TRBJ1-2; 8 nucleotides line up with TRBD1. Germline CDR1 is SNHLY and CDR2 is FYNNEI. This CDR3 contains 12 residues. CDR3 coding DNA: TGTGCCAGCAGTCGGACTGGGACAGGTTTTTTTTTC. This sequence encodes CASSRTGTGFFF.

The chain links TRBV15 to TRBJ2-1; 9 bases agree with TRBD2. Germline loops: CDR1 LNHNV, CDR2 YYDKDF (reference sequence). V gave up 2 bases and J gave up 9 bases; unmatched junction bases: 11. CDR3 length: 16 residues. The CDR3 region has the DNA TGTGCCACCAGCAGACCCCTAGCGGGACTCCGCGGTGAGCAGTTCTTC. Encoded protein: CATSRPLAGLRGEQFF.

Remarks on this clone: Just one base apart from a much larger clone, this may be a read error. Other DNA sequences in the same sample also yield this CDR3. This chain links TRBV5-1 with TRBJ1-1; no reliable D call. CDR3 length: 13 residues. Germline V gene lookup returns CDR1 SGHRS and CDR2 YFSETQ. V was clipped by 0 bases and J by 2 bases, with 5 bases between them. In nucleotides, the CDR3 is TGCGCCAGCAGCTTGGCAGGAAACACTGAAGCTTTCTTT. It encodes CASSLAGNTEAFF.

CDR3 DNA sequence: TGTGCCAGCAGCTTCTTCAACAATGAGCAGTTCTTC. Translating it yields CASSFFNNEQFF. This chain uses TRBV7-2 with TRBJ2-1; D gene unclear. The CDR3 has 12 residues. CDR1 and CDR2 (germline): SGHTA, FQGNSA. V lost 3 bases and J lost 5, with 5 bases in between.

The V and J genes are TRBV2 and TRBJ2-2; 8 bases agree with TRBD2. Looked up from germline, CDR1 is SNHLY and CDR2 is FYNNEI. The length of the CDR3 is 15 residues. Trimming removed 4 bases from V and 2 bases from J; junction bases left unmatched: 3. In DNA form, the CDR3 reads TGTGCCAGCAGTGGAAGCGGGAGAAACACCGGGGAGCTGTTTTTT. Protein product: CASSGSGRNTGELFF.

V is TRBV7-2 and J is TRBJ2-5; 13 positions match TRBD2. V gave up 5 bases and J gave up 2 bases; unmatched junction bases: 5. Germline lookup yields CDR1 SGHTA and CDR2 FQGNSA. This CDR3 has 16 amino acids. The CDR3, as DNA: TGTGCCAGCAGCCAAAGGACTAGCGGGAGTCAAGAGACCCAGTACTTC. Protein product: CASSQRTSGSQETQYF.

V gene TRBV27 combines with J gene TRBJ2-3; 9 nucleotides align to TRBD1. V shed 6 bases and J 5 bases; nucleotides not matched to a gene: 9. Looked up from germline, CDR1 is MNHEY and CDR2 is SMNVEV (reference sequence). The CDR3 extends over 15 amino acids. The DNA for the CDR3 is TGTGCCAGCAGCCGATGGACAGGGGTCGGAGATACGCAGTATTTT. As protein: CASSRWTGVGDTQYF.

The table lists this clone with a count of one. The J gene is TRBJ1-5, the V gene TRBV29-1; a possible D gene is TRBD1 (5 bases). CDR3 length: 14 amino acids. V was cut by 6 bases and J by 3 bases, with 15 bases left in between. Looked up from germline, CDR1 is SQVTM and CDR2 is ANQGSEA. CDR3 region: CSVADSFYNQPQHF. The CDR3 bases are TGCAGCGTAGCCGACAGTTTTTACAATCAGCCCCAGCATTTT.

This chain connects TRBV19 to TRBJ2-7; D uncertain. Trimming removed 5 bases from V and 3 bases from J, with 14 bases in between. Germline V gives CDR1 LNHDA, CDR2 SQIVND (reference sequence). CDR3 length: 14 amino acids. The CDR3 DNA sequence: TGTGCCAGTAGTGACGATTCGGGTTTCTACGAGCAGTACTTC. This gives the protein CASSDDSGFYEQYF.

The chain couples TRBV28 to TRBJ2-4; perhaps TRBD2 as D (6 bases). Trimming shortened V by 7 bases and J by 1 base, and 11 bases separated the two germline ends. There are 14 residues in the CDR3. Germline V lookup: CDR1 MDHEN, CDR2 SYDVKM. Here the CDR3 reads CASTLLAAKNIQYF. The DNA of the CDR3 is TGTGCCAGCACTCTCCTAGCGGCCAAAAACATTCAGTACTTC.

This clone came up once. The rearrangement joins TRBV6-5 to TRBJ1-5; 7 bases align to TRBD1. Trimming at V came to 6 bases and at J to 0 bases, leaving 5 bases not matched to a gene. Germline loops: CDR1 MNHEY, CDR2 SVGAGI. This CDR3 has 15 residues. CDR3 nucleotides: TGTGCCAGCAGCTTTACAGGGGATAGCAATCAGCCCCAGCATTTT. Encoded protein: CASSFTGDSNQPQHF.

V usage is TRBV5-8 and J usage is TRBJ2-7; D remains unclear. The germline V gene has CDR1 SGHTS and CDR2 YDEGEE. The CDR3 has 15 amino acids. Trimming stripped 2 bases from V and 2 bases from J, with 14 bases between. CDR3 nucleotides: TGTGCCAGCAGCTTCTTTCTCGTCAGAACCTACGAGCAGTACTTC. It encodes CASSFFLVRTYEQYF.

As for this clone: Other DNA sequences from this sample encode an identical CDR3 as well. The chain employs TRBV7-9 and TRBJ2-5; 10 positions match TRBD1. In germline, CDR1 is SEHNR, CDR2 FQNEAQ (reference sequence). This CDR3 has 14 residues. J gave up 5 bases and V 5 bases, and 5 bases lay outside the gene matches. The CDR3 region has the DNA TGTGCCAGCAGCCGCGGACAGGGGGGCGAGACCCAGTACTTC. Translation: CASSRGQGGETQYF.

The V call is TRBV6-1, the J call TRBJ1-1; 7 nucleotides line up with TRBD1. Trimming took 6 bases from V and 4 from J; bases not matched to a gene: 8. Germline CDR1 and CDR2: MNHNS and SASEGT. The CDR3 runs 14 residues. As DNA, the CDR3 is TGTGCCAGCAGACCGGGCCCAGGGGGCACTGAAGCTTTCTTT. It is translated as CASRPGPGGTEAFF.

This chain connects TRBV11-2 to TRBJ2-7, with 7 bases identical to TRBD2. This CDR3 is built from 15 residues. Trimming took 5 bases from V and 2 from J; bases not matched to a gene: 9. In germline, CDR1 is SGHAT, CDR2 FQNNGV. The chain's CDR3 is CASSARLAEAYEQYF. The CDR3 DNA sequence: TGTGCCAGCAGCGCTCGTCTAGCGGAAGCCTACGAGCAGTACTTC.

This chain uses TRBV7-9 with TRBJ1-5; D gene ambiguous. V lost 3 bases to trimming and J lost 5 bases, with 8 bases between them. CDR1 is SEHNR and CDR2 is FQNEAQ in the germline V gene (reference sequence). The CDR3 loop spans 13 amino acids. Written as DNA, the CDR3 is TGTGCCAGCAGCTTGGGGATGTATCAGCCCCAGCATTTT. Amino acid sequence: CASSLGMYQPQHF.

The CDR3 DNA is TGTGCCAGCAGCGTAGAGACAAACTCCTACGAGCAGTACTTC. The encoded protein is CASSVETNSYEQYF. The rearrangement uses TRBV9 and TRBJ2-7; no reliable D call. Per germline, CDR1 SGDLS and CDR2 YYNGEE. The CDR3 covers 14 residues. V was trimmed by 0 bases and J by 0 bases, leaving 7 bases between them.

The V and J genes are TRBV9 and TRBJ1-6, with 7 bases lining up with TRBD1. The junction had 1 base not matched to a gene; V was cut back by 0 bases and J by 7 bases. The CDR3 length is 14 residues. Germline loops: CDR1 SGDLS, CDR2 YYNGEE. CDR3 loop: CASSVGTGNSPLHF. In nucleotides, the CDR3 is TGTGCCAGCAGCGTAGGGACAGGAAATTCACCCCTCCACTTT.

The rearrangement joins TRBV4-2 to TRBJ2-7, with 7 bases matching TRBD1. The germline CDR1 and CDR2 sequences are LGHNA and YNFKEQ. The CDR3 length is 16 residues. J was trimmed by 0 bases and V by 1 base; bases with no gene match: 6. CDR3: CASSQGRRDSSYEQYF. The CDR3 DNA follows: TGTGCCAGCAGCCAAGGCCGCCGGGACAGCTCCTACGAGCAGTACTTC.

This sequence joins TRBV29-1 and TRBJ2-3; 7 bases align to TRBD1. J lost 2 bases, V lost 5 bases, and 4 bases had no gene match. The germline V gene encodes CDR1 SQVTM and CDR2 ANQGSEA. CDR3 length: 13 residues. The CDR3 DNA reads as TGCAGCGTTACCGGGACAGACACAGATACGCAGTATTTT. Its protein is CSVTGTDTDTQYF.

The chain has TRBV10-3 and TRBJ2-2, with TRBD2 identical over 7 bases. V dropped 2 bases and J dropped 5; count of bases not matched to a gene: 11. From germline, CDR1 is ENHRY and CDR2 SYGVKD. The CDR3 extends over 17 amino acids. CDR3 sequence: CAISEPTPGGWTGELFF. The CDR3 DNA sequence: TGTGCCATCAGTGAGCCGACCCCGGGGGGATGGACCGGGGAGCTGTTTTTT.

The J gene is TRBJ2-5, the V gene TRBV5-6; 10 nucleotides match TRBD1. This CDR3 contains 14 residues. V trimming: 4 bases; J trimming: 9 bases; junction bases outside the gene matches: 9. CDR1 SGHDT and CDR2 YYEEEE come from the germline V gene. The DNA of the CDR3 is TGTGCCAGCAGCCGGGGACAGGGGTGGTATGCCCAGTACTTC. Its protein is CASSRGQGWYAQYF.

The V gene is TRBV7-2, the J gene TRBJ2-1; 14 nucleotides agree with TRBD2. Trimming took 4 bases from V and 6 from J; bases not matched to a gene: 8. The germline CDR1 and CDR2 sequences are SGHTA and FQGNSA. CDR3 size: 17 residues. DNA of the CDR3: TGTGCCAGCAGCTACAAAGGGACTAGCGGGAGACTCAATGAGCAGTTCTTC. Residues: CASSYKGTSGRLNEQFF.

The rearrangement uses TRBV7-9 and TRBJ2-1, with 10 bases that match TRBD1. J gave up 3 bases and V 5 bases, and 7 bases lay outside the gene matches. CDR3 length: 16 amino acids. Germline V gene data show CDR1 as SEHNR and CDR2 as FQNEAQ (reference sequence). CDR3 amino acids: CASSPVRDRGYNEQFF. CDR3 bases: TGTGCCAGCAGCCCGGTCCGGGACAGGGGCTACAATGAGCAGTTCTTC.

The rearrangement links TRBV4-1 to TRBJ1-6; D is unclear. Germline CDR1 is MGHRA and CDR2 is YSYEKL. V dropped 0 bases and J dropped 9 bases, with 15 bases sitting between them. The CDR3 sequence is 16 residues long. The CDR3 protein is CASSQDGTERRSPLHF. The CDR3 DNA reads TGCGCCAGCAGCCAAGACGGTACGGAGCGCCGTTCACCCCTCCACTTT.

The V call is TRBV5-1, the J call TRBJ2-3; a weak D match, TRBD2 (5 bases). Looked up from germline, CDR1 is SGHRS and CDR2 is YFSETQ. Deletions cut 7 bases from V and 2 bases from J, with 14 bases between. The CDR3 loop spans 14 amino acids. CDR3: CASFQYGNTDTQYF. The CDR3 DNA sequence: TGCGCCAGCTTCCAGTACGGGAACACAGATACGCAGTATTTT.

The chain's CDR3 is CAISQRLVEQFF. The CDR3 nucleotides read TGTGCCATCAGCCAGCGGTTGGTTGAGCAGTTCTTC. This chain uses TRBV10-3 with TRBJ2-1, with D perhaps TRBD2 (5 bases). From germline, CDR1 is ENHRY and CDR2 SYGVKD. The CDR3 runs 12 residues. V lost 6 bases and J lost 9, with 12 bases in between.

The chain recombines TRBV2 with TRBJ2-1; D ambiguous. CDR3 length: 12 residues. Germline CDR1 reads SNHLY; CDR2 reads FYNNEI. Trimming took off 6 bases at V and 9 bases at J, with 12 bases between the two ends. The CDR3 nucleotides read TGTGCCAGCAGACTTAGTATCAGTGAGCAGTTCTTC. Protein: CASRLSISEQFF.

This chain links TRBV27 with TRBJ1-2; the D is unclear. Trimming stripped 6 bases from V and 4 bases from J, with 15 bases between. The CDR3 is made up of 14 amino acids. CDR1 and CDR2 (germline): MNHEY, SMNVEV (reference sequence). The CDR3 region is CASRPQNSIYGYTF. CDR3 DNA sequence: TGTGCCAGCAGGCCCCAGAACTCCATCTATGGCTACACCTTC.

V is TRBV5-4 and J is TRBJ2-7, with D possibly being TRBD1 or TRBD2 (5 bases each). The CDR3 loop spans 15 amino acids. Germline V gene lookup returns CDR1 SGHNT and CDR2 YYREEE (reference sequence). The V gene lost 4 bases and the J gene lost 5 bases, with 19 bases spanning the gap. Written as DNA, the CDR3 is TGTGCCAGCAGCCAACCGGGGCTAGCTGTAAACGAGCAGTACTTC. This gives the protein CASSQPGLAVNEQYF.

This rearrangement joins TRBV11-1 to TRBJ1-6; D gene ambiguous. Germline assignment: CDR1 SGHAT and CDR2 FQDESV (reference sequence). V was clipped by 4 bases and J by 7 bases, with 8 bases between them. The CDR3 length is 13 residues. CDR3 region: CASSSRGNSPLHF. For the CDR3, the DNA is TGTGCCAGCAGCTCCCGTGGGAATTCACCCCTCCACTTT.